Listed below are T cell receptor beta chains from one sample, sequenced in a study of breast tumors, draining lymph nodes, adjacent tissues. TCRdb re-analysed the multiplex PCR reads in MiXCR, keeping a single row per CDR3 protein. The table records 130,000 or so distinct CDR3 sequences, approximately 29% of them present only once. Sequencing was done on a sample of axillary lymph node tissue. The receptor source for this set is a female donor with breast cancer. Some clones in this sample may be carry-over from other donors' samples. The CDR3 runs from the conserved cysteine through the conserved F or W. The order of the fields is J gene, D gene, clone size, V gene, CDR3 DNA, CDR3 protein. The D gene is left open where the match is weak. Expanded clones are given a class, and other clones once, few, many or no size at all.

TRBJ2-3 - - TRBV6-6 TGTGCCAGCAGTCTCGGCGCAGATACGCAGTATTTT CASSLGADTQYF
TRBJ1-1 - - TRBV20-1 TGCAGTGCTAGTGTCGACCCGGGGTACTCTGAAGCTTTCTTT CSASVDPGYSEAFF
TRBJ1-2 - - TRBV10-1 TGCGCCGCCTTGATTCAGGCGCCCTGTAAATCTAACTATGGCTACACCTTC CAALIQAPCKSNYGYTF
TRBJ1-5 - many TRBV6-1 TGTGCCAGCAGTGAAGGGGGGCCTCAGCCCCAGCATTTT CASSEGGPQPQHF
TRBJ1-2 TRBD1 many TRBV19 TGTGCCAGTAGTGACAGGGAACGGGGTGGCTACACCTTC CASSDRERGGYTF
TRBJ2-7 TRBD2 - TRBV5-1 TGCGCCAGCAGTCTCGGGGGGTCCGCGGGGGGCCAATACGAGCAGTACTTC CASSLGGSAGGQYEQYF
TRBJ2-2 TRBD1 - TRBV5-4 TGTGCCAGCAGCCAGGGGGGACAGGGGTCCACCGGGGAGCTGTTTTTT CASSQGGQGSTGELFF
TRBJ2-5 TRBD1 - TRBV20-1 TGCAGTGCCCTGGACAGGGGGCGCGGGGGCCGTGACCAAGAGACCCAGTACTTC CSALDRGRGGRDQETQYF
TRBJ2-3 - - TRBV29-1 TGCAGCGTGGGCAGGGGCCCAGATACGCAGTATTTT CSVGRGPDTQYF
TRBJ2-5 - - TRBV7-9 TGTGCCAGCAGCTTGATGGGGGGCCAAGAGACCCAGTACTTC CASSLMGGQETQYF
TRBJ2-5 TRBD2 - TRBV12-3/TRBV12-4 TGTGCCAGCGGGAATAGCGGGGGGGCGTTGGCCGGGGAGACCCAGTACTTC CASGNSGGALAGETQYF
TRBJ2-7 - many TRBV7-8 TGTGCCAGCAGCTTAGGACGGCTAGCGTTAAGCTCCTACGAGCAGTACTTC CASSLGRLALSSYEQYF
TRBJ2-5 TRBD2 - TRBV6-5 TGTGCCAGCAGTCCCCGGGGGGGGGGGAGCGAGACCCAGTACTTC CASSPRGGGSETQYF
TRBJ1-4 TRBD1 few TRBV5-6 TGTGCCAGCAGCCGCGGGACAGCGAATGAAAAACTGTTTTTT CASSRGTANEKLFF
TRBJ1-6 - many TRBV7-6 TGTGCCAGCAGTCAGCGTCAGGGCTATAATTCACCCCTCCACTTT CASSQRQGYNSPLHF
TRBJ1-5 - many TRBV7-9 TGTGCCAGCAGCCCCCGAGGTGGCAATCAGCCCCAGCATTTT CASSPRGGNQPQHF
TRBJ2-2 - - TRBV11-2 - CASSLDATGAFYEQYVGELFF
TRBJ1-5 - many TRBV6-2/TRBV6-3 TGTGCCAGCAGTTGGGCAGGGACGGCTCAGCCCCAGCATTTT CASSWAGTAQPQHF
TRBJ2-7 - many TRBV7-9 TGTGCCAGCAGCTTTTCGGACAGCCAAAAGAACTACGAGCAGTACTTC CASSFSDSQKNYEQYF
TRBJ1-6 TRBD1 many TRBV7-2 TGTGCCAGCAGCCCGAGACAGGGGCAAGGATCACCCCTCCACTTT CASSPRQGQGSPLHF
TRBJ1-3 TRBD1 - TRBV6-2/TRBV6-3 TGTGCCAGCAGTGACCCGCCTCAGACAGGGGGACTTTCTGGAAACACCATATATTTT CASSDPPQTGGLSGNTIYF
TRBJ1-6 TRBD1 many TRBV3-1 TGTGCCAGCAGCCAAGATTCGGGTGGGACAGGGGCTTCACCCCTCCACTTT CASSQDSGGTGASPLHF
TRBJ1-3 - many TRBV3-1 TGTGCCAGCAGCCCTCGGGACTCTGGAAACACCATATATTTT CASSPRDSGNTIYF
TRBJ2-1 - few TRBV6-7 TGTGCCAGCAGTTACGGGGGGACACTGAACAATGAGCAGTTCTTC CASSYGGTLNNEQFF
TRBJ2-2 - many TRBV7-6 TGTGCCAGCAGCTTACTTCGGACGGAAAACACCGGGGAGCTGTTTTTT CASSLLRTENTGELFF
TRBJ2-1 TRBD1 many TRBV6-5 TGTGCCAGCAGTTACCGCTGGACAGGGGGGAACAATGAGCAGTTCTTC CASSYRWTGGNNEQFF
TRBJ2-7 - many TRBV25-1 TGTGCCAGCAGTGATTTTGGGGACTACGAGCAGTACTTC CASSDFGDYEQYF
TRBJ2-7 - few TRBV2 TGTGCCAGCATGAGGACCCACTACGAGCAGTACTTC CASMRTHYEQYF
TRBJ2-3 - many TRBV7-6 TGTGCCAGCAGCTTTAGAGATACGCAGTATTTT CASSFRDTQYF
TRBJ1-5 TRBD1 many TRBV11-3 TGTGCCAGCAGCTTGACAGGGTGGGGGCAGCCCCAGCATTTT CASSLTGWGQPQHF
TRBJ1-6 - medium-sized TRBV9 TGTGCCAGCAGCGAGTCCCGGACAGACTCACCCCTCCACTTT CASSESRTDSPLHF
TRBJ2-5 TRBD2 many TRBV5-8 TGTGCCAGCAGCTCGGGACTAGCGGGGACCCAAGAGACCCAGTACTTC CASSSGLAGTQETQYF
TRBJ1-1 - - TRBV6-5 TGTGCCAGCAGTCGCCATGAGGGGGCTGAAGCTTTCTTT CASSRHEGAEAFF
TRBJ1-3 - - TRBV7-6 TGTGCCAGCATAACCGGGAACACCATATATTTT CASITGNTIYF
TRBJ1-1 - - TRBV11-2 TGTGCCAGCAGCGACAGGATTTCGGGTACTGAAGCTTTCTTT CASSDRISGTEAFF
TRBJ2-5 - many TRBV12-3/TRBV12-4 TGTGCCAGCAGTTTCCTGGAAGAGACCCAGTACTTC CASSFLEETQYF
TRBJ1-2 TRBD1 many TRBV12-5 TGTGCTAGTGGTTTCGCCCCGGGGACAGGGTCGGGTGGCTACACCTTC CASGFAPGTGSGGYTF
TRBJ1-1 - many TRBV20-1 TGCAGTGCTAGATGGAGAAACCCCACTGAAGCTTTCTTT CSARWRNPTEAFF
TRBJ1-1 - few TRBV7-2 TGTGCCAGCAGCAACTCTAAGACAGCTTTCTTT CASSNSKTAFF
TRBJ2-7 - - TRBV10-3 TGTGCTCAAGACGCACACTCCTACGAGCAGTACTTC CAQDAHSYEQYF
TRBJ1-2 TRBD1 many TRBV29-1 TGCAGCGTTGAATTAGGGGGCGGCTATGGCTACACCTTC CSVELGGGYGYTF
TRBJ1-5 - few TRBV6-5 TGTGCCAGCAGTCACTCTACCAGTGGGGCCCAGCATTTT CASSHSTSGAQHF
TRBJ1-3 TRBD1 many TRBV4-2 TGTGCCAGCAGCCAGACAGGGTCTGGAAACACCATATATTTT CASSQTGSGNTIYF
TRBJ1-1 - few TRBV7-3 TGTGCCAGCAGCTTGGGGTCAGCGAACACTGAAGCTTTCTTT CASSLGSANTEAFF
TRBJ1-4 - - TRBV7-9 TGTGCCAGCAGCTCTTGGGGCAGGGGAGCAACTAATGAAAAACTGTTTTTT CASSSWGRGATNEKLFF
TRBJ1-6 - many TRBV6-5 TGTGCCAGCAGTCACTCCCAAGAGGGTTCAAGACCCCTCCACTTT CASSHSQEGSRPLHF
TRBJ2-3 - many TRBV11-2 TGTGCCAGCAGCTCCGAAGGGGACCAAGATACGCAGTATTTT CASSSEGDQDTQYF
TRBJ2-3 - few TRBV6-5 TGTGCCAGCAGTCACTCCGGCAGGGAGACAGATACGCAGTATTTT CASSHSGRETDTQYF